This passage covers 16 T cell receptor beta chains from one sample sequenced in a study of cytomegalovirus exposure and HLA in healthy donors (dated by TCRdb to 2016 to 2017). Library creation used the immunoSEQ multiplex PCR assay. For the multiplex PCR, a mixture combining 60 forward primers for TCR Vbeta segments and 13 reverse primers for TCR Jbeta segments was used. The clones in this table, taken by TCRdb from immuneACCESS, are in-frame only. Not every clone is retained; where verified, under half of the shortfall comes from an unresolved V gene, and the cause of the rest is unknown. For this sample there are under 140,000 clones; 75% to 80% appear just once. 1% to 1.5% of the sample is in the top ten clones. Sequencing was carried out using PBMCs. The receptors were gathered from a woman in her 30s in good health and CMV-seronegative.

The chain couples TRBV2 to TRBJ2-3, with 7 positions matching TRBD1. Losses at the gene ends were 6 bases for V and 2 bases for J; bases not matched to a gene: 5. This CDR3 spans 14 amino acids. Germline V gives CDR1 SNHLY, CDR2 FYNNEI. In DNA, the CDR3 is TGTGCCAGCAGATGGACAGGAAACACAGATACGCAGTATTTT. It yields the protein CASRWTGNTDTQYF.

This chain connects TRBV11-1 to TRBJ2-3; weak D call: TRBD2 (6 bases). Trimming removed 5 bases from V and 7 bases from J, with 10 bases in between. CDR3 length: 12 amino acids. The germline V gene has CDR1 SGHAT and CDR2 FQDESV (reference sequence). CDR3 region: CASSPRGYTQYF. The DNA of the CDR3 is TGTGCCAGCAGCCCCCGGGGGTATACGCAGTATTTT.

The V call is TRBV7-9, the J call TRBJ2-7, with D possibly matching TRBD1 (6 bases). V lost 5 bases to trimming and J lost 1 base, with 15 bases between them. Germline CDR1 reads SEHNR; CDR2 reads FQNEAQ (reference sequence). The CDR3 covers 15 residues. The CDR3 spells CASSPWDKQSYEQYF. Written as DNA, the CDR3 is TGTGCCAGCAGCCCCTGGGACAAGCAGTCCTACGAGCAGTACTTC.

DNA for the CDR3: TGTGCCAGCAGCGGACAGGGTGGAAGGACCCAGTACTTC. The encoded protein is CASSGQGGRTQYF. The genes are TRBV14 and TRBJ2-5; 8 positions agree with TRBD1. This CDR3 is 13 amino acids long. Looked up from germline, CDR1 is SGHDN and CDR2 is FVKESK. V gave up 5 bases and J gave up 7 bases; unmatched junction bases: 6.

The V gene is TRBV5-1, the J gene TRBJ2-6; 9 bases align to TRBD1. J was trimmed by 4 bases and V by 3 bases; bases with no gene match: 5. Germline V gene sequence: CDR1 SGHRS, CDR2 YFSETQ. This CDR3 contains 16 residues. The CDR3 DNA follows: TGCGCCAGCAGCTCAGGGACAGGGTCCGGGGCCAACGTCCTGACTTTC. Its protein is CASSSGTGSGANVLTF.

The genes are TRBV29-1 and TRBJ2-7, with TRBD1 identical over 8 bases. CDR1 and CDR2 (germline): SQVTM, ANQGSEA. V dropped 7 bases and J dropped 6; count of bases not matched to a gene: 8. This CDR3 contains 12 residues. CDR3 protein: CSAGTGGGEQYF. CDR3 sequence (DNA): TGCAGCGCCGGTACAGGGGGTGGCGAGCAGTACTTC.

The chain recombines TRBV7-6 with TRBJ1-4; D gene uncertain. V lost 5 bases and J lost 7, with 8 bases in between. CDR1 is SGHVS and CDR2 is FNYEAQ in the germline V gene. CDR3 length equals 12 residues. Here the CDR3 reads CASSPNSEKLFF. CDR3 nucleotide sequence: TGTGCCAGCAGCCCCAATAGTGAAAAACTGTTTTTT.

This clone turned up a few times. This chain connects TRBV18 to TRBJ2-6; 7 bases align to TRBD2. CDR3 length: 15 amino acids. Germline V gene lookup returns CDR1 KGHSH and CDR2 LQKENI. V trimming: 3 bases; J trimming: 2 bases; junction bases outside the gene matches: 1. In DNA form, the CDR3 reads TGTGCCAGCTCACCTGCGGGGGCTGGGGCCAACGTCCTGACTTTC. The encoded protein is CASSPAGAGANVLTF.

The V gene is TRBV6-1, the J gene TRBJ1-5, with D unresolved. V gave up 10 bases and J gave up 1 base, with 14 bases separating them. The CDR3 has 14 residues. CDR1 is MNHNS and CDR2 is SASEGT in the germline V gene. The CDR3 is CATRRRGSNQPQHF. The CDR3, as DNA: TGTGCCACCCGGCGGCGAGGCAGCAATCAGCCCCAGCATTTT.

The chain joins TRBV4-3 to TRBJ1-2; a weak D match, TRBD1 (6 bases). The CDR3 extends over 17 amino acids. V was shortened by 1 base and J by 3 bases, with 18 bases between the two germline ends. The germline V gene encodes CDR1 LGHNA and CDR2 YSLEER. This CDR3 reads CASSQVGRGAVDYGYTF. DNA for the CDR3: TGCGCCAGCAGCCAAGTCGGCAGGGGAGCGGTTGACTATGGCTACACCTTC.

The chain is built from TRBV2 and TRBJ2-5; tentatively, D is TRBD1 (6 bases). Germline lookup yields CDR1 SNHLY and CDR2 FYNNEI. Trimming removed 1 base at V and 2 bases at J, with 14 bases between. This CDR3 spans 16 amino acids. This CDR3 reads CASSEGGSGVQETQYF. Here the CDR3 DNA reads TGTGCCAGCAGTGAAGGCGGGTCAGGGGTACAAGAGACCCAGTACTTC. The whole variable domain, remainder taken from reference TRBV2 and TRBJ2-5, is EPEVTQTPSHQVTQMGQEVILRCVPISNHLYFYWYRQILGQKVEFLVSFYNNEISEKSEIFDDQFSVERPDGSNFTLKIRSTKLEDSAMYFCASSEGGSGVQETQYFGPGTRLLVL.

The genes are TRBV27 and TRBJ1-2, with TRBD1 matching over 9 bases. The CDR3 covers 15 residues. Trimming removed 4 bases from V and 7 bases from J; junction bases left unmatched: 10. Germline CDR1 reads MNHEY; CDR2 reads SMNVEV (reference sequence). The CDR3 DNA is TGTGCCAGCAGTTCTAGGACAGGGGCCTTTGGTGGCTACACCTTC. The encoded protein is CASSSRTGAFGGYTF.

The J gene is TRBJ2-7, the V gene TRBV30; D perhaps matches TRBD2 (6 bases). Looked up from germline, CDR1 is GTSNPN and CDR2 is SVGIG (reference sequence). The CDR3 is 13 amino acids. V was clipped by 8 bases and J by 2 bases, with 16 bases between them. The CDR3 DNA is TGTGCCGGTCGGGAGAGGGCTACCTACGAGCAGTACTTC. It yields the protein CAGRERATYEQYF.

The rearrangement joins TRBV2 to TRBJ1-5; possibly TRBD1 for D (5 bases). Trimming removed 8 bases from V and 6 bases from J, with 20 bases in between. From germline, CDR1 is SNHLY and CDR2 FYNNEI. The CDR3 length is 15 residues. The CDR3 sequence: CASRYLGEGSQPQHF. In DNA form, the CDR3 reads TGTGCCAGCCGATATTTAGGGGAGGGTTCTCAGCCCCAGCATTTT.

The chain couples TRBV10-3 to TRBJ2-7, with unresolved D. V was trimmed by 4 bases and J by 4 bases, leaving 8 bases between them. Per germline, CDR1 ENHRY and CDR2 SYGVKD. CDR3 length: 12 residues. This CDR3 reads CAISGGSYEQYF. The CDR3 DNA is TGTGCCATCAGTGGAGGCTCGTACGAGCAGTACTTC.

The rearrangement uses TRBV19 and TRBJ1-2; 11 bases fit TRBD1. The CDR3 spans 14 residues. The V segment lost 6 bases and the J segment 3 bases; nucleotides outside the gene matches: 3. Germline V CDR1 and CDR2: LNHDA, SQIVND (reference sequence). Here the CDR3 DNA reads TGTGCCAGTAGCCCGGGACAGGGGGACTATGGCTACACCTTC. Protein sequence: CASSPGQGDYGYTF.